These T cell receptor beta chains were read from a single sample in a study of early T cells in non-severe SARS-CoV-2 infection. TCRdb reanalysed the 5' RACE reads using MiXCR and keeps one entry per CDR3 protein. This sample has 25,000 to 35,000 distinct CDR3 sequences, with around 3% found just once. Sequencing was carried out using whole blood. The receptor source for this set is an adult who was a healthcare worker with PCR-confirmed SARS-CoV-2 infection or an uninfected control (not recorded which). The CDR3 runs from the conserved cysteine through the conserved F or W. Fields, in order: V gene, J gene, clone size, D gene, CDR3 DNA, CDR3 protein. A D gene is named only where the DNA matches it firmly. Expanded clones get a size class; other rows say once, few or many, or leave the size out.

v_gene: TRBV6-1; j_gene: TRBJ1-1; abundance: many; d_gene: NA; CDR3nt: TGTGCCAGCAGCGAAGATGATTGGAACACTGAAGCTTTCTTT; CDR3aa: CASSEDDWNTEAFF
v_gene: TRBV19; j_gene: TRBJ2-1; abundance: many; d_gene: TRBD2; CDR3nt: TGTGCCAGTTCAATTAGCGGGAGCTACAATGAGCAGTTCTTC; CDR3aa: CASSISGSYNEQFF
v_gene: TRBV29-1; j_gene: TRBJ2-3; abundance: many; d_gene: NA; CDR3nt: TGCAGCGTTGCCCGCAGTCTGGGCACAGATACGCAGTATTTT; CDR3aa: CSVARSLGTDTQYF
v_gene: TRBV6-2/TRBV6-3; j_gene: TRBJ2-6; abundance: few; d_gene: NA; CDR3nt: TGTGCCAGCAGTAGAACAGGAGCAATCAACGTCCTGACTTTC; CDR3aa: CASSRTGAINVLTF
v_gene: TRBV10-3; j_gene: TRBJ1-6; abundance: many; d_gene: TRBD1; CDR3nt: TGTGCCTCAACCAGGGGGCTGGATTCACCCCTCCACTTT; CDR3aa: CASTRGLDSPLHF
v_gene: TRBV6-6; j_gene: TRBJ1-4; abundance: many; d_gene: TRBD1; CDR3nt: TGTGCCAGCAGACCTCAGGGGGCGGGTGAAAAACTGTTTTTT; CDR3aa: CASRPQGAGEKLFF
v_gene: TRBV6-2/TRBV6-3; j_gene: TRBJ2-4; abundance: NA; d_gene: TRBD1; CDR3nt: TGTGCCAGCAGTGGGTTCTTAGGGGGCAAAATGGCCAAAAACATTCAGTACTTC; CDR3aa: CASSGFLGGKMAKNIQYF
v_gene: TRBV12-3/TRBV12-4; j_gene: TRBJ1-4; abundance: many; d_gene: NA; CDR3nt: TGTGCCAGCAGAAAAGGAGGGGGTGGTGAAAAACTGTTTTTT; CDR3aa: CASRKGGGGEKLFF
v_gene: TRBV7-2; j_gene: TRBJ2-1; abundance: many; d_gene: NA; CDR3nt: TGTGCCAGCAGCTGGAGGCAGCGGAGCTCCTACAATGAGCAGTTCTTC; CDR3aa: CASSWRQRSSYNEQFF
v_gene: TRBV12-2; j_gene: TRBJ2-5; abundance: few; d_gene: NA; CDR3nt: TGTGCAAGGGGCTTAGGGGAGACCCAGTACTTC; CDR3aa: CARGLGETQYF
v_gene: TRBV5-1; j_gene: TRBJ1-1; abundance: many; d_gene: NA; CDR3nt: TGCGCCAGCAGCTTGGCCGGAGGGATGAACACTGAAGCTTTCTTT; CDR3aa: CASSLAGGMNTEAFF
v_gene: TRBV18; j_gene: TRBJ1-5; abundance: many; d_gene: NA; CDR3nt: TGTGCCAGCTCACCTCCGCTCGAGGGGTCGCCCCAGCATTTT; CDR3aa: CASSPPLEGSPQHF
v_gene: TRBV12-3/TRBV12-4; j_gene: TRBJ2-5; abundance: many; d_gene: NA; CDR3nt: TGTGCCAGCAGTTTAGCCTCCCCTCAAGAGACCCAGTACTTC; CDR3aa: CASSLASPQETQYF
v_gene: TRBV9; j_gene: TRBJ2-4; abundance: many; d_gene: NA; CDR3nt: TGTGCCAGCAGCGTAGTCCGGGTGGGGCTAGCCAAAAACATTCAGTACTTC; CDR3aa: CASSVVRVGLAKNIQYF
v_gene: TRBV7-2; j_gene: TRBJ2-3; abundance: few; d_gene: TRBD2; CDR3nt: TGTGCCAGCTGGGAGACTAGCGGGGTGGGGGCCACAGATACGCAGTATTTT; CDR3aa: CASWETSGVGATDTQYF
v_gene: TRBV9; j_gene: TRBJ2-2; abundance: many; d_gene: NA; CDR3nt: TGTGCCAGCAGCGTAGTATCCGGGGCAGGGCTAGGCGGGGAGCTGTTTTTT; CDR3aa: CASSVVSGAGLGGELFF
v_gene: TRBV20-1; j_gene: TRBJ2-5; abundance: many; d_gene: TRBD2; CDR3nt: TGCAGTGCTCCGGACCCAAAGCGGGGGGGCAAGGAGACCCAGTACTTC; CDR3aa: CSAPDPKRGGKETQYF
v_gene: TRBV4-1; j_gene: TRBJ1-3; abundance: many; d_gene: NA; CDR3nt: TGCGCCAGCAGCCAAGATCTTCTTACCCGCTCTGGAAACACCATATATTTT; CDR3aa: CASSQDLLTRSGNTIYF
v_gene: TRBV18; j_gene: TRBJ2-4; abundance: many; d_gene: NA; CDR3nt: TGTGCCAGCTCACCATCCCACCAGGGGAAAAACATTCAGTACTTC; CDR3aa: CASSPSHQGKNIQYF
v_gene: TRBV6-5; j_gene: TRBJ1-6; abundance: many; d_gene: NA; CDR3nt: TGTGCCAGCAGTTCCAAAGGTTGGGGGGTTTCACCCCTCCACTTT; CDR3aa: CASSSKGWGVSPLHF
v_gene: TRBV15; j_gene: TRBJ2-3; abundance: medium-sized; d_gene: NA; CDR3nt: TGTGCCACCAGCCCCACCGAGAACACAGATACGCAGTATTTT; CDR3aa: CATSPTENTDTQYF
v_gene: TRBV5-1; j_gene: TRBJ2-2; abundance: NA; d_gene: NA; CDR3nt: TGCGCCAGCAGCTTGACAGGTGGAATCTCGAACACCGGGGAGCTGTTTTTT; CDR3aa: CASSLTGGISNTGELFF
v_gene: TRBV10-3; j_gene: TRBJ1-5; abundance: many; d_gene: NA; CDR3nt: TGTGCCATCAGTGAGTCGACTCGGCAGAGTAGCAATCAGCCCCAGCATTTT; CDR3aa: CAISESTRQSSNQPQHF
v_gene: TRBV2; j_gene: TRBJ1-2; abundance: few; d_gene: NA; CDR3nt: TGTGCCAGCATCAGGAGGGGAAACTATGGCTACACCTTC; CDR3aa: CASIRRGNYGYTF